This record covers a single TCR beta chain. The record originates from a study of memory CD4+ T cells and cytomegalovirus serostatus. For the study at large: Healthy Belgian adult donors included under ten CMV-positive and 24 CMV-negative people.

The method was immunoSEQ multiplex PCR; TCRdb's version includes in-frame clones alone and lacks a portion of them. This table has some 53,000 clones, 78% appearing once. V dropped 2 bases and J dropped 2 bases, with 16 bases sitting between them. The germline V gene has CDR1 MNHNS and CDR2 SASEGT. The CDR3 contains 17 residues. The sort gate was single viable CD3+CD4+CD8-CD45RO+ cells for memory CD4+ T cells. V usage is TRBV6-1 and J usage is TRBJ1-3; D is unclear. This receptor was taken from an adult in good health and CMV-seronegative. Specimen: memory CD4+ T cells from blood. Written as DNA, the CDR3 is TGTGCCAGCAGTGAAAGGTTTACGAGATCAACTGGAAACACCATATATTTT. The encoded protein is CASSERFTRSTGNTIYF.